Below, 18 T cell receptor beta chains from the same sample are listed, as sequenced in a study of T cell responses to AZD1222 COVID-19 vaccine. Repertoires were generated with immunoSEQ multiplex PCR, while TCRdb's copy carries only in-frame clones and drops some. The table includes 95,000 to 110,000 clones, 91% detected once. Specimen: peripheral blood, collected on day 0 of AZD1222 vaccination. The receptors shown here come from an adult in good health.

V is TRBV27 and J is TRBJ1-1, with D perhaps matching TRBD1 (6 bases). CDR1 is MNHEY and CDR2 is SMNVEV in the germline V gene (reference sequence). V shed 7 bases and J shed 0 bases, with 12 bases lying between them. The CDR3 has 14 amino acids. CDR3 sequence (DNA): TGTGCCAGCATGAAACAGGGACTGAACACTGAAGCTTTCTTT. Translating gives CASMKQGLNTEAFF.

This clone was recorded only once. The V and J genes are TRBV25-1 and TRBJ2-1; 8 bases match TRBD2. Trimming at V came to 5 bases and at J to 1 base, leaving 7 bases not matched to a gene. The CDR3 extends over 16 amino acids. Per germline, CDR1 MGHDK and CDR2 SYGVNS. The CDR3 spells CASSTSGPRSYNEQFF. In DNA, the CDR3 is TGTGCCAGCAGTACTAGCGGTCCCCGGTCCTACAATGAGCAGTTCTTC.

The J gene is TRBJ1-1, the V gene TRBV7-9; D may be TRBD1 (6 bases). The CDR3 is 16 residues long. Germline V gives CDR1 SEHNR, CDR2 FQNEAQ (reference sequence). V shed 5 bases and J shed 2 bases, with 18 bases lying between them. The CDR3 here is CASSAPGTSLNTEAFF. CDR3 sequence (DNA): TGTGCCAGCAGCGCGCCCGGGACATCACTTAACACTGAAGCTTTCTTT.

This chain links TRBV30 with TRBJ1-4, with 7 bases aligning to TRBD1. With V trimmed by 7 bases and J by 7 bases, 12 bases remained unmatched. CDR3 size: 14 residues. Germline assignment: CDR1 GTSNPN and CDR2 SVGIG (reference sequence). CDR3: CALTRGGRGEKLFF. CDR3 nucleotide sequence: TGTGCCTTGACGAGAGGGGGCCGGGGTGAAAAACTGTTTTTT.

The genes are TRBV3-1 (or the pseudogene TRBV3-2) and TRBJ1-1, with D possibly matching TRBD1 (5 bases). V lost 2 bases and J lost 4, with 17 bases in between. The CDR3 loop spans 16 amino acids. In germline, CDR1 is LGHDT, CDR2 YNNKEL (reference sequence). CDR3 sequence reads: CASSQTSQGGSTEAFF. The CDR3 DNA sequence: TGTGCCAGCAGCCAAACCTCCCAGGGAGGGTCCACTGAAGCTTTCTTT.

The CDR3 bases are TGTGCCAGCAGTTCCATATACAATGAGCAGTTCTTC. Translated, it gives CASSSIYNEQFF. V usage is TRBV28 and J usage is TRBJ2-1; D gene unclear. The CDR3 extends over 12 amino acids. V was cut by 4 bases and J by 4 bases, with 5 bases left in between. The V gene's germline CDR1 is MDHEN and CDR2 SYDVKM.

The V and J genes are TRBV18 and TRBJ2-1; 8 bases are a match to TRBD2. V lost 1 base and J lost 7; bases outside the gene matches: 18. CDR1 and CDR2 (germline): KGHSH, LQKENI. The CDR3 runs 19 residues. The CDR3 DNA sequence: TGTGCCAGCTCACCACTCTTACTATCGGGACTAGAATCGTCTAATGAGCAGTTCTTC. Protein sequence: CASSPLLLSGLESSNEQFF.

This chain connects TRBV28 to TRBJ2-2; TRBD2 matches at 11 bases. With V trimmed by 6 bases and J by 9 bases, 6 bases remained unmatched. The CDR3 is 14 amino acids. Per germline, CDR1 MDHEN and CDR2 SYDVKM. DNA for the CDR3: TGTGCCAGCAGGATGACTAGCGGGACCCGGGAGCTGTTTTTT. Its translation: CASRMTSGTRELFF.

The chain is built from TRBV28 and TRBJ2-1, with 15 positions matching TRBD2. The ends lost 5 bases at V and 3 bases at J; junction bases unmatched: 14. This CDR3 has 20 amino acids. CDR1 and CDR2 from the germline V gene are MDHEN and SYDVKM. CDR3 loop: CASSRFLGLAGGEGYNEQFF. For the CDR3, the DNA is TGTGCCAGCAGTAGATTCCTGGGACTAGCGGGAGGTGAAGGCTACAATGAGCAGTTCTTC.

This sequence joins TRBV28 and TRBJ2-3; the D is unclear. The germline V and J ends were trimmed by 7 bases and 10 bases, with 12 bases remaining between them. In germline, CDR1 is MDHEN, CDR2 SYDVKM. CDR3 size: 11 residues. CDR3 region: CASTYGFSQYF. CDR3 DNA sequence: TGTGCCAGCACTTATGGCTTTTCGCAGTATTTT.

This chain links TRBV27 with TRBJ2-1; 7 bases line up with TRBD2. The V gene's germline CDR1 is MNHEY and CDR2 SMNVEV (reference sequence). Trimming took 11 bases from V and 9 from J; bases not matched to a gene: 16. The length of the CDR3 is 14 residues. CDR3 in DNA: TGTGCCGTTGGAGGCTGGGGGGGGAATGGTGAGCAGTTCTTC. It specifies CAVGGWGGNGEQFF.

The rearrangement joins TRBV4-1 to TRBJ1-4; no definite D call. CDR3 length equals 12 residues. The V gene's germline CDR1 is MGHRA and CDR2 YSYEKL. The V gene lost 3 bases and the J gene lost 11 bases, with 10 bases spanning the gap. The CDR3 nucleotides are TGCGCCAGCAGCCACTCCAATCATAAACTGTTTTTT. This encodes CASSHSNHKLFF.

V is TRBV21-1 and J is TRBJ2-1; the D segment call TRBD2 is taken from the table without a DNA check. TRBV21-1 has pseudogene status. This CDR3 is built from 15 residues. CDR3 bases: TGTGCCAGCAGGCCCTCTAGCGGGGAGCGCAATGAGCAGTTCTTC. It yields the protein CASRPSSGERNEQFF.

This clone was seen once. V usage is TRBV20-1 and J usage is TRBJ2-7, with 7 bases that match TRBD2. V shed 3 bases, J shed 3 bases, and the junction held 5 bases outside the gene matches. The CDR3 spans 13 residues. Germline CDR1 reads DFQATT; CDR2 reads SNEGSKA (reference sequence). In nucleotides, the CDR3 is TGCAGTGCTAGTTCCGGGACTAACTACGAGCAGTACTTC. This sequence encodes CSASSGTNYEQYF.

V and J are TRBV5-6 and TRBJ2-7; 10 positions agree with TRBD2. The germline V gene has CDR1 SGHDT and CDR2 YYEEEE. After removal of 4 bases from V and 5 bases from J, the junction contained 9 bases not matched to a gene. The CDR3 extends over 15 amino acids. The CDR3 here is CASSPGGTSADEQYF. CDR3 DNA sequence: TGTGCCAGCAGCCCGGGAGGGACTAGCGCCGACGAGCAGTACTTC.

This chain uses TRBV11-2 with TRBJ1-6; the D is unclear. The CDR3 consists of 16 residues. From germline, CDR1 is SGHAT and CDR2 FQNNGV. The V gene lost 0 bases and the J gene lost 8 bases, with 14 bases spanning the gap. CDR3 loop: CASSLEAEPKYSPLHF. The CDR3 DNA is TGTGCCAGCAGCTTAGAAGCTGAACCGAAATATTCACCCCTCCACTTT.

This chain connects TRBV29-1 to TRBJ1-1; the match to TRBD1 covers 7 bases. J lost 5 bases, V lost 4 bases, and 4 bases had no gene match. Germline CDR1 is SQVTM and CDR2 is ANQGSEA. This CDR3 has 12 residues. CDR3 residues: CSVGQGRTEAFF. As DNA, the CDR3 is TGCAGCGTTGGACAGGGAAGGACTGAAGCTTTCTTT.

V usage is TRBV28 and J usage is TRBJ2-7; tentatively, D is TRBD1 or TRBD2 (6 bases each). The CDR3 extends over 16 amino acids. Germline-derived CDR1 and CDR2 are MDHEN and SYDVKM. The V end lost 4 bases, the J end lost 0 bases, and 16 bases lay between the germline ends. CDR3 coding DNA: TGTGCCAGCAGTTGGGGGGCAGGGATCCTCTCCTACGAGCAGTACTTC. This codes for CASSWGAGILSYEQYF.